A selection of T cell receptor beta chains follows, all from one sample in a study of blood T cells in healthy people across ages. TCRdb used MiXCR to reprocess the 5' RACE reads, holding one entry per CDR3 protein. This table holds 1.5 million to 2 million distinct CDR3 sequences, approximately 28% found once. The source material was blood. The receptors shown here come from a woman in her 30s in good health. The CDR3 runs from the conserved cysteine through the conserved F or W. Each record gives: J gene, D gene, clone size, V gene, CDR3 DNA, CDR3 protein. The D gene is left open where the match is weak. Clone size is shown for a subset of rows, as once, few, many or a class of expanded clone.

j_call: TRBJ1-1
d_call: NA
clone_size: NA
v_call: TRBV4-1
cdr3_nt: TGCGCCAGCAGCCAAGAGCAAGACACTGAAGCTTTCTTT
cdr3_aa: CASSQEQDTEAFF

j_call: TRBJ2-3
d_call: TRBD1
clone_size: NA
v_call: TRBV20-1
cdr3_nt: TGCAGTGTCACCCCGGGACAGCTCACAGGTACGCAGTATTTT
cdr3_aa: CSVTPGQLTGTQYF

j_call: TRBJ2-1
d_call: NA
clone_size: NA
v_call: TRBV2
cdr3_nt: TGTGCCAGCATCCAGGGTATCTACAATGAGCAGTTCTTC
cdr3_aa: CASIQGIYNEQFF

j_call: TRBJ2-1
d_call: NA
clone_size: many
v_call: TRBV9
cdr3_nt: TGTGCCAGCAGCGTAGCTGGGGGGCCATACAATGAGCAGTTCTTC
cdr3_aa: CASSVAGGPYNEQFF

j_call: TRBJ2-1
d_call: TRBD2
clone_size: many
v_call: TRBV7-6
cdr3_nt: TGTGCCAGCAGCTTAGCGGGAGCTAGCGGGGCGAATGAGCAGTTCTTC
cdr3_aa: CASSLAGASGANEQFF

j_call: TRBJ2-5
d_call: NA
clone_size: NA
v_call: TRBV10-3
cdr3_nt: TGTGCCATCAGTGGGGAGGAGGGGACCCAGTACTTC
cdr3_aa: CAISGEEGTQYF

j_call: TRBJ2-4
d_call: TRBD1
clone_size: NA
v_call: TRBV3-1
cdr3_nt: TGTGCCAGCAACCACTGGGACAGGGGAGGAGAAGAGCAGTACTTC
cdr3_aa: CASNHWDRGGEEQYF

j_call: TRBJ2-3
d_call: TRBD1
clone_size: many
v_call: TRBV29-1
cdr3_nt: TGCAGCGTTGAGGTACAGGGGACAGATACGCAGTATTTT
cdr3_aa: CSVEVQGTDTQYF

j_call: TRBJ1-1
d_call: NA
clone_size: NA
v_call: TRBV28
cdr3_nt: TGTGCCAGCAGTTTCGGAGGGGATGAAGCTTTCTTT
cdr3_aa: CASSFGGDEAFF

j_call: TRBJ2-3
d_call: NA
clone_size: few
v_call: TRBV20-1
cdr3_nt: TGCAGTGCTAAGGTAGCGGCCACAGATACGCAGTATTTT
cdr3_aa: CSAKVAATDTQYF

j_call: TRBJ1-2
d_call: TRBD1
clone_size: few
v_call: TRBV7-9
cdr3_nt: TGTGCCAGCAGCACCTCAACAGGGGGCTATGGCTACACCTTC
cdr3_aa: CASSTSTGGYGYTF

j_call: TRBJ2-3
d_call: NA
clone_size: few
v_call: TRBV4-1
cdr3_nt: TGCGCCAGCAGCCCCCAACAGGCACACACAGATACGCAGTATTTT
cdr3_aa: CASSPQQAHTDTQYF

j_call: TRBJ2-5
d_call: NA
clone_size: NA
v_call: TRBV7-2
cdr3_nt: TGTGCCAGCAGCCTAGTCGGAGCGGCTCAAGAGACCCAGTACTTC
cdr3_aa: CASSLVGAAQETQYF

j_call: TRBJ2-3
d_call: NA
clone_size: NA
v_call: TRBV7-2
cdr3_nt: TGTGCCAGCAGCCCCCAGCCTGCAGGCACGCAGTATTTT
cdr3_aa: CASSPQPAGTQYF

j_call: TRBJ2-7
d_call: NA
clone_size: many
v_call: TRBV10-3
cdr3_nt: TGTGCCATCAGTGAGATATCCGGGACAACAGAATACGAGCAGTACTTC
cdr3_aa: CAISEISGTTEYEQYF

j_call: TRBJ2-5
d_call: TRBD2
clone_size: few
v_call: TRBV5-1
cdr3_nt: TGCGCCAGCAGCTTCCTCCAGCGGGGGCCCCAAGAGACCCAGTACTTC
cdr3_aa: CASSFLQRGPQETQYF

j_call: TRBJ2-7
d_call: TRBD1
clone_size: NA
v_call: TRBV29-1
cdr3_nt: TGCAGCGTCCAGGGGGCAATCTGCGACGAGCAGTACTTC
cdr3_aa: CSVQGAICDEQYF

j_call: TRBJ2-7
d_call: NA
clone_size: NA
v_call: TRBV21-1
cdr3_nt: TGTGCCAGCGGCCTGGACAGCTCAGTTTCCTACGAGCAGTACTTC
cdr3_aa: CASGLDSSVSYEQYF

j_call: TRBJ2-5
d_call: NA
clone_size: NA
v_call: TRBV20-1
cdr3_nt: TGCAGTGCTAGAGTGCAGCGGCAAGGTTTCAATGAGCAGTACTTC
cdr3_aa: CSARVQRQGFNEQYF

j_call: TRBJ1-2
d_call: TRBD1
clone_size: few
v_call: TRBV11-2
cdr3_nt: TGTGCCAGCAGCTTCGACAAGGGACAGTTCGCCTATGGCTACACCTTC
cdr3_aa: CASSFDKGQFAYGYTF

j_call: TRBJ1-5
d_call: NA
clone_size: many
v_call: TRBV5-6
cdr3_nt: TGTGCCAGCAGCTTGTTAGGGGTCGGTCAGCCCCAGCATTTT
cdr3_aa: CASSLLGVGQPQHF

j_call: TRBJ2-1
d_call: NA
clone_size: NA
v_call: TRBV28
cdr3_nt: TGTGCCAGCGGGAGTTCGGGGGCAGGTGGCAATGAGCAGTTCTTC
cdr3_aa: CASGSSGAGGNEQFF

j_call: TRBJ1-2
d_call: TRBD1
clone_size: many
v_call: TRBV10-3
cdr3_nt: TGTGCCATCAGTGAGTTCGCCGGACAGGGAGATGGCTACACCTTC
cdr3_aa: CAISEFAGQGDGYTF

j_call: TRBJ2-7
d_call: NA
clone_size: many
v_call: TRBV7-6
cdr3_nt: TGTGCCAGCAGCCCCGCGATGGGGGCCAACGAGCAGTACTTC
cdr3_aa: CASSPAMGANEQYF

j_call: TRBJ2-7
d_call: NA
clone_size: few
v_call: TRBV20-1
cdr3_nt: TGCAGTGCTCCCAAGTGGCGGGAATCCTACGAGCAGTACTTC
cdr3_aa: CSAPKWRESYEQYF

j_call: TRBJ2-3
d_call: TRBD2
clone_size: few
v_call: TRBV10-3
cdr3_nt: TGTGCCATCAAGGCGGGAGCTGGAGATACGCAGTATTTT
cdr3_aa: CAIKAGAGDTQYF

j_call: TRBJ2-7
d_call: TRBD2
clone_size: many
v_call: TRBV5-1
cdr3_nt: TGCGCCAGCAGCCCTGGGGGAGGGACCTACGAGCAGTACTTC
cdr3_aa: CASSPGGGTYEQYF

j_call: TRBJ2-1
d_call: NA
clone_size: NA
v_call: TRBV7-9
cdr3_nt: TGTGCCAGCAGATCGGACAACAATGAGCAGTTCTTC
cdr3_aa: CASRSDNNEQFF

j_call: TRBJ2-1
d_call: NA
clone_size: NA
v_call: TRBV6-1
cdr3_nt: TGTGCCAGCAGTGATTTAGCCTACAATGGGCAGTTCTTC
cdr3_aa: CASSDLAYNGQFF

j_call: TRBJ2-3
d_call: NA
clone_size: few
v_call: TRBV15
cdr3_nt: TGTGCCACCAGCAGATTACGGGGGAACACAGATACGCAGTATTTT
cdr3_aa: CATSRLRGNTDTQYF

j_call: TRBJ1-6
d_call: NA
clone_size: NA
v_call: TRBV20-1
cdr3_nt: TGCAGTGCTAGAGAGCAGGCGGTTAATTCACCCCTCCACTTT
cdr3_aa: CSAREQAVNSPLHF

j_call: TRBJ1-2
d_call: TRBD1
clone_size: few
v_call: TRBV29-1
cdr3_nt: TGCAGCGTGGGAGGGCGGCAGGGGGGAATTTTTAACTATGGCTACACCTTC
cdr3_aa: CSVGGRQGGIFNYGYTF

j_call: TRBJ2-1
d_call: NA
clone_size: NA
v_call: TRBV7-9
cdr3_nt: TGTGCCAGCAGCCCCCCCTCGGGTTACAGGGACTCGTACAATGAGCAGTTCTTC
cdr3_aa: CASSPPSGYRDSYNEQFF

j_call: TRBJ2-1
d_call: NA
clone_size: NA
v_call: TRBV5-1
cdr3_nt: TGCGCCAGCGGGGTGGGGGGTCCCTCCTACAATGAGCAGTTCTTC
cdr3_aa: CASGVGGPSYNEQFF

j_call: TRBJ2-1
d_call: TRBD2
clone_size: NA
v_call: TRBV6-2/TRBV6-3
cdr3_nt: TGTGCCAGCAGTTACTCGTACGCGGGAGGAGTTTGGCGGTTCTTC
cdr3_aa: CASSYSYAGGVWRFF

j_call: TRBJ2-4
d_call: NA
clone_size: few
v_call: TRBV7-2
cdr3_nt: TGTGCCAGCAGCTTAGGAGGGTTCAAGTACTTC
cdr3_aa: CASSLGGFKYF

j_call: TRBJ2-3
d_call: NA
clone_size: NA
v_call: TRBV20-1
cdr3_nt: TGCAGTGCTAGAGGTCCGGGGGGCCTCGGCACAGATACGCAGTATTTT
cdr3_aa: CSARGPGGLGTDTQYF

j_call: TRBJ2-3
d_call: NA
clone_size: NA
v_call: TRBV21-1
cdr3_nt: TGTGCCAGCAGCAAAGGAAAGCCGCGGATGGGGACAGATACGCAGTATTTT
cdr3_aa: CASSKGKPRMGTDTQYF

j_call: TRBJ1-5
d_call: NA
clone_size: NA
v_call: TRBV27
cdr3_nt: TGTGCCAGCAGCCCCAGCTCGGGATATCAGCCCCAGAATTTT
cdr3_aa: CASSPSSGYQPQNF

j_call: TRBJ2-7
d_call: NA
clone_size: few
v_call: TRBV28
cdr3_nt: TGTGCCACCGCCCGTTCGTGGGGTCGGGGATCCTACGAGCAGTACTTC
cdr3_aa: CATARSWGRGSYEQYF

j_call: TRBJ1-2
d_call: TRBD1
clone_size: few
v_call: TRBV18
cdr3_nt: TGTGCCAGCTCACCATCAGGGGGCCTCGACTATGGCTACACCTTC
cdr3_aa: CASSPSGGLDYGYTF

j_call: TRBJ1-2
d_call: NA
clone_size: few
v_call: TRBV29-1
cdr3_nt: TGCAGCGTTGCGCAAAGGGGCGGGTGGCATGGCTACACCTTC
cdr3_aa: CSVAQRGGWHGYTF

j_call: TRBJ2-5
d_call: TRBD2
clone_size: many
v_call: TRBV6-1
cdr3_nt: TGTGCCAGCAGTGAAGCGCTGGGTAGCGGGGACCAAGAGACCCAGTACTTC
cdr3_aa: CASSEALGSGDQETQYF

j_call: TRBJ2-1
d_call: NA
clone_size: few
v_call: TRBV4-1
cdr3_nt: TGCGCCAGCAGCCAAGATTACCGGAATGAGCAGTTCTTC
cdr3_aa: CASSQDYRNEQFF

j_call: TRBJ2-7
d_call: TRBD2
clone_size: NA
v_call: TRBV20-1
cdr3_nt: TGCAGTGTTAGAGGGGAGGGCGTTCACAATAATGAGCAGTACTTC
cdr3_aa: CSVRGEGVHNNEQYF

j_call: TRBJ2-5
d_call: NA
clone_size: few
v_call: TRBV29-1
cdr3_nt: TGCAGCGAAAGTGGGGTGGTGGAGACCCAGTACTTC
cdr3_aa: CSESGVVETQYF